One sample yielded the 11 T cell receptor beta chains listed below, sequenced in a study of blood T cell repertoires in COVID-19. The protocol was immunoSEQ multiplex PCR, while the TCRdb copy is restricted to in-frame clones and leaves out a portion. The sample includes about 150,000 clones, 88% of them seen just once. The sample taken for sequencing was peripheral blood. Receptors originate from a woman between 65 and 79 years old with acute or convalescent COVID-19.

The chain employs TRBV6-1 and TRBJ2-5; a weak D match, TRBD1 (5 bases). The CDR3 is 13 amino acids. Germline CDR1 MNHNS, CDR2 SASEGT. V lost 3 bases to trimming and J lost 6 bases, with 11 bases between them. The CDR3 DNA sequence: TGTGCCAGCAGTGAGTTGGGGCTAAAGACCCAGTACTTC. It specifies CASSELGLKTQYF.

The chain couples TRBV7-3 to TRBJ1-2, with 9 bases lining up with TRBD1. Germline trimming cut 5 bases from V and 0 bases from J; bases unmatched to any gene: 4. The length of the CDR3 is 15 residues. The germline V gene has CDR1 SGHTA and CDR2 FQGTGA. The CDR3 bases are TGTGCCAGCAGCGTGACAGGGGGTACTAACTATGGCTACACCTTC. As protein: CASSVTGGTNYGYTF.

The rearrangement links TRBV3-1 (or the pseudogene TRBV3-2) to TRBJ1-2; possible D gene TRBD1, 6 bases. This CDR3 has 16 residues. With 0 bases removed from V and 8 bases from J, the gap between germline ends came to 19 bases. CDR1 is LGHDT and CDR2 is YNNKEL in the germline V gene (reference sequence). The CDR3 bases are TGTGCCAGCAGCCAAGAGGGGGGGCGCCGGGGATCGGGCTACACCTTC. This gives the protein CASSQEGGRRGSGYTF.

V usage is TRBV18 and J usage is TRBJ1-2, with D possibly TRBD1 on 6 matching bases. With 3 bases removed from V and 7 bases from J, the gap between germline ends came to 15 bases. Germline assignment: CDR1 KGHSH and CDR2 LQKENI. This CDR3 region has 14 residues. CDR3: CASSPDAGAGGYTF. The CDR3, as DNA: TGTGCCAGCTCACCCGATGCGGGGGCTGGTGGCTACACCTTC.

The V and J genes are TRBV29-1 and TRBJ2-2; D not certain. Germline V gives CDR1 SQVTM, CDR2 ANQGSEA. The length of the CDR3 is 14 residues. Trimming pared 7 bases from V and 5 bases from J, leaving 17 bases between. CDR3 coding DNA: TGCAGCGCCTCCCCCGGAGCTGGAACCGGGGAGCTGTTTTTT. This encodes CSASPGAGTGELFF.

The chain carries TRBV25-1 and TRBJ2-1; 9 bases match TRBD1. The CDR3 runs to 16 residues. Germline V gene lookup returns CDR1 MGHDK and CDR2 SYGVNS. V gave up 3 bases and J gave up 3 bases; unmatched junction bases: 6. Written as DNA, the CDR3 is TGTGCCAGCAGTGACCCGGGACAGGGTTTCTACAATGAGCAGTTCTTC. This encodes CASSDPGQGFYNEQFF.

The V and J genes are TRBV19 and TRBJ1-5; 11 bases line up with TRBD1. V trimming: 6 bases; J trimming: 6 bases; junction bases outside the gene matches: 7. The CDR3 loop spans 15 amino acids. CDR1 LNHDA and CDR2 SQIVND come from the germline V gene (reference sequence). The CDR3 DNA is TGTGCCAGTAGCTTCGGGACAGGGGGTTTTCAGCCCCAGCATTTT. Translating gives CASSFGTGGFQPQHF.

This clone was counted once. The V call is TRBV4-3, the J call TRBJ1-6; D is perhaps TRBD1 (6 bases). The germline V gene has CDR1 LGHNA and CDR2 YSLEER. CDR3 length equals 14 residues. V was pared by 0 bases and J by 8 bases, with 8 bases between. CDR3 coding DNA: TGCGCCAGCAGCCAAGAGAGGGGGTATTCACCCCTCCACTTT. Protein: CASSQERGYSPLHF.

The CDR3 here is CASSLGDRGNSPLHF. CDR3 coding DNA: TGTGCCAGCTCACTGGGAGACAGGGGGAATTCACCCCTCCACTTT. The V call is TRBV18, the J call TRBJ1-6; 9 nucleotides agree with TRBD1. Unmatched junction bases numbered 5, after V lost 4 bases and J lost 7 bases. The CDR3 loop spans 15 amino acids. Germline V gene data show CDR1 as KGHSH and CDR2 as LQKENI.

This clone showed up just a few times. The chain has TRBV6-5 and TRBJ1-5, with D possibly matching TRBD1 (5 bases). The CDR3 loop spans 15 amino acids. V was cut by 0 bases and J by 9 bases, with 15 bases left in between. Looked up from germline, CDR1 is MNHEY and CDR2 is SVGAGI. CDR3 protein: CASSYSPPGGVPQHF. The CDR3 coding sequence is TGTGCCAGCAGTTACTCACCACCTGGGGGGGTGCCCCAGCATTTT.

The chain combines TRBV7-2 with TRBJ2-2; no clear D. Trimming removed 0 bases at V and 1 base at J, with 9 bases between. The CDR3 length is 16 residues. The germline V gene encodes CDR1 SGHTA and CDR2 FQGNSA. Here the CDR3 DNA reads TGTGCCAGCAGCTTAGCGTGGGCAGGGAACACCGGGGAGCTGTTTTTT. Translation gives CASSLAWAGNTGELFF.